The sample holds a few counts of the clone carrying this T cell receptor (beta chain). The antigen remains undetermined. TCRdb re-called the 5' RACE reads with MiXCR, one entry per CDR3 protein. The sample consists of 250,000 or so distinct CDR3 sequences, approximately 7.8% of them appearing once. The data stem from a study of identical twins. Study results and caveats: Surplus twin overlap in beta out-of-frame sequences was less pronounced. Some out-of-frame alpha sequences were shared by twins, and these showed excess low generation probability.

This sample was shared with a second study, whose subject was yellow fever vaccine responses in identical twins.

This TCR was recovered from a woman aged 18-29 years in good health. Specimen: CD8+ T cells sorted from blood.

The chain's CDR3 is CSATPPDSSTRRDQPQHF. The CDR3 DNA sequence: TGCAGTGCCACCCCGCCGGACAGTTCCACTCGTAGGGATCAGCCCCAGCATTTT. The rearrangement uses TRBV20-1 and TRBJ1-5; a possible D gene is TRBD1 (6 bases). The germline V and J ends were trimmed by 6 bases and 5 bases, with 29 bases remaining between them. There are 18 residues in the CDR3. Germline assignment: CDR1 DFQATT and CDR2 SNEGSKA (reference sequence).